The rows below give T cell receptor beta chains drawn from one sample of a study of blood T cell repertoires in COVID-19. The repertoire was sequenced with immunoSEQ multiplex PCR; TCRdb's copy has only in-frame clones and lacks some. The sample lists 300,000 or so clones, about nine tenths occurring once. Material for sequencing was peripheral blood. The receptor source for this set is a man in his forties or fifties with active or convalescent COVID-19. Both conserved end residues are part of each CDR3. D genes are given only for firm matches. The size entry is marked missing in some rows and otherwise reads once, few, many or a size class.

abundance: -
d_gene: -
j_gene: TRBJ2-2
v_gene: TRBV10-3
CDR3nt: TGTGCCATCAGTGAGTCGGGGGCCGCGAACACCGGGGAGCTGTTTTTT
CDR3aa: CAISESGAANTGELFF

abundance: -
d_gene: -
j_gene: TRBJ1-2
v_gene: TRBV6-6
CDR3nt: TGTGCCAGCAGCCAGGAGGCTTTCTATGGCTACACCTTC
CDR3aa: CASSQEAFYGYTF

abundance: once
d_gene: -
j_gene: TRBJ1-4
v_gene: TRBV15
CDR3nt: TGTGCCACCGAGGAGGGTACTGCAACTAATGAAAAACTGTTTTTT
CDR3aa: CATEEGTATNEKLFF

abundance: -
d_gene: -
j_gene: TRBJ1-4
v_gene: TRBV4-1
CDR3nt: TGCGCCAGCAGCCTTCAGGGAACTAATGAAAAACTGTTTTTT
CDR3aa: CASSLQGTNEKLFF

abundance: once
d_gene: TRBD1
j_gene: TRBJ2-5
v_gene: TRBV11-2
CDR3nt: TGTGCCAGCAGCTCCCGAGGACAGGGGGCACGGGAGACCCAGTACTTC
CDR3aa: CASSSRGQGARETQYF

abundance: -
d_gene: TRBD1
j_gene: TRBJ1-1
v_gene: TRBV3-1/TRBV3-2
CDR3nt: TGTGCCAGCAGCCCGACAGGGCAAAACACTGAAGCTTTCTTT
CDR3aa: CASSPTGQNTEAFF

abundance: -
d_gene: TRBD1
j_gene: TRBJ1-2
v_gene: TRBV11-2
CDR3nt: TGTGCCAGCAGCCCCGGACAGGGGGTTGACGGCTACACCTTC
CDR3aa: CASSPGQGVDGYTF

abundance: -
d_gene: TRBD1
j_gene: TRBJ2-7
v_gene: TRBV2
CDR3nt: TGTGCCAGCAGGCGGACAGGGCGCGAGCAGTACTTC
CDR3aa: CASRRTGREQYF

abundance: -
d_gene: -
j_gene: TRBJ1-1
v_gene: TRBV6-2/TRBV6-3
CDR3nt: TGTGCCAGCAGCCGCAGGGTACACACTGAAGCTTTCTTT
CDR3aa: CASSRRVHTEAFF

abundance: -
d_gene: TRBD1
j_gene: TRBJ1-4
v_gene: TRBV7-9
CDR3nt: TGTGCCAGCAGCTTGGGGACAGGAGGGGAAAAACTGTTTTTT
CDR3aa: CASSLGTGGEKLFF

abundance: -
d_gene: -
j_gene: TRBJ1-6
v_gene: TRBV7-2
CDR3nt: TGTGCCAGCAGCTTAGGGTTACTAAGGAGAGAGGGTTCACCCCTCCACTTT
CDR3aa: CASSLGLLRREGSPLHF

abundance: -
d_gene: -
j_gene: TRBJ1-1
v_gene: TRBV7-8
CDR3nt: TGTGCCAGCAGTAAGGACTCGAACACTGAAGCTTTCTTT
CDR3aa: CASSKDSNTEAFF

abundance: -
d_gene: -
j_gene: TRBJ2-7
v_gene: TRBV18
CDR3nt: TGTGCCAGCTCAGCAGGGGTCCTCTCCTACGAGCAGTACTTC
CDR3aa: CASSAGVLSYEQYF

abundance: -
d_gene: TRBD1
j_gene: TRBJ1-2
v_gene: TRBV10-3
CDR3nt: TGTGCCATCAGTGCGACAGGGACATCCCGTGGCTACACCTTC
CDR3aa: CAISATGTSRGYTF

abundance: -
d_gene: -
j_gene: TRBJ1-5
v_gene: TRBV18
CDR3nt: TGTGCCAGCTCATCCAGAAATAGCAATCAGCCCCAGCATTTT
CDR3aa: CASSSRNSNQPQHF

abundance: -
d_gene: -
j_gene: TRBJ1-1
v_gene: TRBV7-3
CDR3nt: TGTGCCAGCAGCTCGACAGGAGGTGAAGCTTTCTTT
CDR3aa: CASSSTGGEAFF

abundance: -
d_gene: TRBD2
j_gene: TRBJ2-1
v_gene: TRBV7-9
CDR3nt: TGTGCCAGCAGTGACGCCGGGACTAGCGGGATCAATGAGCAGTTCTTC
CDR3aa: CASSDAGTSGINEQFF